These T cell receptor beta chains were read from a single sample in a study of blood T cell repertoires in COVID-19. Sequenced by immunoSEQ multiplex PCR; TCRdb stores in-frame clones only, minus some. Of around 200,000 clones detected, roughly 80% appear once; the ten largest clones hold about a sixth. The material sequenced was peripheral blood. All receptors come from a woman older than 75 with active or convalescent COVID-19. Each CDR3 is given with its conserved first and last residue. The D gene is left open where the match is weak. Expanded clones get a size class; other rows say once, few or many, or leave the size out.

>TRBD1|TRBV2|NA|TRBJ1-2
TGTGCCAGCAGCCCCGCGGGACAGGGGGTTGGCTACACCTTC
CASSPAGQGVGYTF
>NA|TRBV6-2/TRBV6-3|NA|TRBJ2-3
TGTGCCAGCAGCCCATACTTTACAGATACGCAGTGTTTT
CASSPYFTDTQCF
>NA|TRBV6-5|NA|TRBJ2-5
TGTGCCAGCAGAGGTCAATCCCGAGGAGAGACCCAGTACTTC
CASRGQSRGETQYF
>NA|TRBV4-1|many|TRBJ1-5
TGCGCCAGCAGCCACCTACCGCACAGGGCGGTTCAGCCCCAGCATTTT
CASSHLPHRAVQPQHF
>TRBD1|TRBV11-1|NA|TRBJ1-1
TGTGCCAGCAGCAGCAACCTACAGGGGCGGGTTAATGAAGCTTTCTTT
CASSSNLQGRVNEAFF
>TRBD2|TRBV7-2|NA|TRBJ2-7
TGTGCCAGCAGCCAAGGCGGCGGGGGGGGTTACGAGCAGTACTTC
CASSQGGGGGYEQYF
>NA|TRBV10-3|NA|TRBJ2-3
TGTGCCATCACCCCAGGAAGGGGGACAGATACGCAGTATTTT
CAITPGRGTDTQYF
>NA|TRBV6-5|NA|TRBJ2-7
TGTGCCAGCATCAGGACAGCCTACGAGCAGTACTTC
CASIRTAYEQYF
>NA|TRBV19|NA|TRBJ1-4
TGTGCCAGTAGTATGGGGCCAGGGGCCAATGAAAAACTGTTTTTT
CASSMGPGANEKLFF
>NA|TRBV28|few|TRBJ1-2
TGTGCCAGCAGGGACCCGGGAGGGGTCCGGGGCTACACCTTC
CASRDPGGVRGYTF
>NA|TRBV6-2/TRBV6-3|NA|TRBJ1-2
TGTGCCAGCAGCCAAGGTCAGGGGCCCTATGGCTACACCTTC
CASSQGQGPYGYTF
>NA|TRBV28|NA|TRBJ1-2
TGTGCCAGCAGGCCCCACAGGGTTGGCGGCTACACCTTC
CASRPHRVGGYTF
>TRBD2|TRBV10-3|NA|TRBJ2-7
TGTGCCATCAGTCAGAATAGCGGGAGCTCCTACGAGCAGTACTTC
CAISQNSGSSYEQYF
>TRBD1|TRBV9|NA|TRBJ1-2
TGTGCCAGCAGCGGATTAGGGCCAGGGGGCTATGGCTACACCTTC
CASSGLGPGGYGYTF
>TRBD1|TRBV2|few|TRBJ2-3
TGTGCCAGCAGTGGGACAGGGGTAGGCACAGATACGCAGTATTTT
CASSGTGVGTDTQYF
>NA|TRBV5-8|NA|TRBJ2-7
TGTGCCAGCAGCTTCACCGGGTCTGTAGTATACGAGCAGTACTTC
CASSFTGSVVYEQYF
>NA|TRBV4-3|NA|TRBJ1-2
TGCGCCAGCAGCCAAGAGACCGCGGCCTATGGCTACACCTTC
CASSQETAAYGYTF
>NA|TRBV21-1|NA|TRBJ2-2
TGTGCCAGCTTACCGGGACAGGGACTTACCGGGGAGCTGTTTTTT
CASLPGQGLTGELFF
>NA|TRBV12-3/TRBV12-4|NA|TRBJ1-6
TGTGCCAGCAGGTCGGGGAGCTCACCCCTCCACTTT
CASRSGSSPLHF
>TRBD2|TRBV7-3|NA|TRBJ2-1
TGTGCCAGCAGCCCTGGACTAGCGGACAATGAGCAGTTCTTC
CASSPGLADNEQFF
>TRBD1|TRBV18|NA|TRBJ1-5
TGTGCCAGCTCACCTACCCGGACAGGGGAGGATAGCAATCAGCCCCAGCATTTT
CASSPTRTGEDSNQPQHF
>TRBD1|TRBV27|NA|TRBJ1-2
TGTGCCAGCAGTTTACGGAGACAGGGGAACTATGGCTACACCTTC
CASSLRRQGNYGYTF
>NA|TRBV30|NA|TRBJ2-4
TGTGCCTGGACCCCGGGCAGGGCCAAGAACATTCAGTACTTC
CAWTPGRAKNIQYF
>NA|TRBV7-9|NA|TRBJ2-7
TGTGCCAGCAGCTTAGCAGCGGTGCCCTACGAGCAGTACTTC
CASSLAAVPYEQYF
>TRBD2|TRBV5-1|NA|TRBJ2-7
TGCGCCAGCACCGAGGCCTTGACTAGCGGGGCTGCGCCCGAGCAGTACTTC
CASTEALTSGAAPEQYF
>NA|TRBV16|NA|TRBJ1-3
TGTGCCAGCAGCCAATCTGGGGGAGGAGGAAACACCATATATTTT
CASSQSGGGGNTIYF
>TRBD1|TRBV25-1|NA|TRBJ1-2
TGTGCCAGCAGTGCCGCCGGGACAGGGGTCTATGGCTACACCTTC
CASSAAGTGVYGYTF
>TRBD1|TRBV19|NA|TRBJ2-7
TGTGCCAGTAGCGACAGGGGATCCCTTAGCGAGCAGTACTTC
CASSDRGSLSEQYF